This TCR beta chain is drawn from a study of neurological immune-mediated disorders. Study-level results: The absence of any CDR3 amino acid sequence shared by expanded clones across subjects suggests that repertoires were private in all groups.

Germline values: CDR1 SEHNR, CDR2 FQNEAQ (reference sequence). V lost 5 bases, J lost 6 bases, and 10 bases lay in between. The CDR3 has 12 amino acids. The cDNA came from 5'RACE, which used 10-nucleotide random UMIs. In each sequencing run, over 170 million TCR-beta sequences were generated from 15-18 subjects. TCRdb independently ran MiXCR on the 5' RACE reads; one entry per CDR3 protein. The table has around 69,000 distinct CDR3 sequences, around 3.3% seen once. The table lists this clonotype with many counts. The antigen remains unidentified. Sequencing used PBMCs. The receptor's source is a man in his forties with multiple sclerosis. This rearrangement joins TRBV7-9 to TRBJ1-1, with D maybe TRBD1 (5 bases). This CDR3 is CASSPDTSEAFF. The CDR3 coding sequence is TGTGCCAGCAGCCCGGACACCTCTGAAGCTTTCTTT.